This T cell receptor beta chain is from a study of cytomegalovirus exposure and HLA in healthy donors. This CDR3 spans 12 amino acids. The germline V gene has CDR1 LNHDA and CDR2 SQIVND (reference sequence). Trimming took 8 bases from V and 4 from J, leaving 8 bases between them. This clone has only a few counts. The PCR made use of 60 Vbeta and 13 Jbeta primers. Here immunoSEQ multiplex PCR was the method, and the copy in TCRdb shows in-frame clones only, minus some. The table lists roughly 180,000 clones, 9.5% of them singletons. The rearrangement joins TRBV19 to TRBJ2-2; weak D call: TRBD2 (5 bases). The clonotype originates from a woman in her thirties in good health and CMV-seropositive. Material for sequencing was PBMCs. CDR3 sequence: CASRGRTGELFF. The DNA of the CDR3 is TGTGCCAGTCGAGGGCGCACCGGGGAGCTGTTTTTT.